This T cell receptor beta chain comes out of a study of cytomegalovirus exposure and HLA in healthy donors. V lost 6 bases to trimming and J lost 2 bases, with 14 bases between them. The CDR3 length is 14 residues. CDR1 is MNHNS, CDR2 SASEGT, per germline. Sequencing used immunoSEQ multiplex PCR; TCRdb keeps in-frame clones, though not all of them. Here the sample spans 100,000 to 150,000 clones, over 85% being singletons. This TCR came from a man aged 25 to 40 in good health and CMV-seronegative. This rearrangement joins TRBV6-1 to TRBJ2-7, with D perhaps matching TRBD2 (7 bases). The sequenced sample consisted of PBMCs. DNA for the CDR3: TGTGCCAGCAGCCTCGGGGAGGGGGCCTACGAGCAGTACTTC. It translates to CASSLGEGAYEQYF.